This T cell receptor beta chain was retrieved from a study of T cell repertoires in cytomegalovirus infection. Study-level background: CMV infection and matching HLA type were both indicated by public TCR beta signatures.

Overall study findings and caveats: HLA-C-restricted CMV-specific TCR beta clonotypes prevailed in the ex vivo response. Individuals carrying CMV plus the relevant HLA were identified by cumulative frequency of public TCR beta families.

Details on this clonotype: Its specificity is not known.

Per the germline V gene, CDR1 is SGHTA and CDR2 is FQGNSA. With 5 bases removed from V and 5 bases from J, the gap between germline ends came to 18 bases. The CDR3 runs to 15 residues. TCRdb re-derived calls from the reads in MiXCR, one entry per CDR3 protein. Of 150,000 to 200,000 distinct CDR3 sequences detected, approximately 17% appear once; the ten largest clones hold about 23%. The J gene is TRBJ1-2, the V gene TRBV7-2; D is unclear. Sequencing was carried out using CD8+ T cells from PBMCs. The sequence derives from a human donor in good health (CMV status not recorded). Some clones in this sample may be carry-over from other donors' samples. The CDR3 nucleotides read TGTGCCAGCAGCCCAGGTCGGGGTTGGGTTTATGGCTACACCTTC. Translating it yields CASSPGRGWVYGYTF. Filled out from reference TRBV7-2 and TRBJ1-2, the complete variable domain reads GAGVSQSPSNKVTEKGKDVELRCDPISGHTALYWYRQSLGQGLEFLIYFQGNSAPDKSGLPSDRFSAERTGGSVSTLTIQRTQQEDSAVYLCASSPGRGWVYGYTFGSGTRLTVV.